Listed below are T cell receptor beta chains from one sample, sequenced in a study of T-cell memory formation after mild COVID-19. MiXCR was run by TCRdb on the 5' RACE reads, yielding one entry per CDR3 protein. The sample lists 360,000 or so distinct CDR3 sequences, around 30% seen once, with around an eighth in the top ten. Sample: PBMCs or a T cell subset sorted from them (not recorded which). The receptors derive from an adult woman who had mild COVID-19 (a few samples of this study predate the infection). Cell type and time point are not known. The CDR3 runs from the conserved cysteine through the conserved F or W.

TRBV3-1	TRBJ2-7	CASSQGEGRAYF
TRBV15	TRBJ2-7	CATQQGAYEQYF
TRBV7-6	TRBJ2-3	CASSFRPGTGAPDTQYF
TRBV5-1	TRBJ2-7	CASSFAESTYEQYF
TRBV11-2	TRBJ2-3	CASSLFPGLVDDLDTQYF
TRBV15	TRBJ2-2	CATSIDRVSTGELFF
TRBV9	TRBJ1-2	CASSVLTGRGYTF
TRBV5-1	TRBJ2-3	CASSSGLAGARYTDTQYF
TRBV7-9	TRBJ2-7	CASSRLTGVGYEQYF
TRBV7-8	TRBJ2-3	CASSPQGAVSTDTQYF
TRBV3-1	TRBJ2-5	CASSPPLAGKETQYF
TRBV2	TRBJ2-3	CASSTRVTSPRDTQYF
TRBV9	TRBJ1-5	CASSDGTGRQPQHF
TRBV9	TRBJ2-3	CASSSHWGQGPTDTQYF
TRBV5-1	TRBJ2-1	CASSLAETGNEQFF
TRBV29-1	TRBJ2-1	CSVEREGTPYNEQFF
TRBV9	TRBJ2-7	CASSVEGLGEQYF
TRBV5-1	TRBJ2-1	CASSLRGQGDEQFF
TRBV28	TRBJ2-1	CASSLQSEQFF
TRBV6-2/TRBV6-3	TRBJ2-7	CASSYLHEQYF
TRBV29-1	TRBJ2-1	CSVEILSDEQFF
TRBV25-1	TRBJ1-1	CASSARNTEAFF
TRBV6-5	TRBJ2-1	CASSYRPQDHRDEQFF
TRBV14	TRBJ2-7	CASSRRTVYEQYF
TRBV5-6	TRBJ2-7	CASSPGLLQSAAYEQYF
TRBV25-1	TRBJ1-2	CASSEGTGSYGYTF
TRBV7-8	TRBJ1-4	CASSPRTTNEKLFF
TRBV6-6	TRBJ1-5	CASSYWAGYQPQHF
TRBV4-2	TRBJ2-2	CASSQETSSNGELFF
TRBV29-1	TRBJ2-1	CSAGTDHYNEQFF
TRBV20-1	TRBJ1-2	CRPSLSGPTNYGYTF
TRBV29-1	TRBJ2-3	CSGEGVAGLRTDTQYF
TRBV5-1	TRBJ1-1	CASSTRTGHNTEAFF
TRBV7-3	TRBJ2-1	CASSRDHLSYNEQFF
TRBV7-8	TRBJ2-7	CASSLLDRIHEQYF
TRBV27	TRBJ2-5	CASSSRRQETQYF
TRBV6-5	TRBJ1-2	CASSPDRSSPYGYTF
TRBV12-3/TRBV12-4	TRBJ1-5	CASSGGINNQPQHF
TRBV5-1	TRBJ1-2	CASSAGGVGGYTF
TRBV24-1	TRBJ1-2	CATSDPLTGRHGYTF
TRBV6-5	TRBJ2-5	CASSYSIRQGRKTQYF
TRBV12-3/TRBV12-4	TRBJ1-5	CASSLKSSVPPQHF